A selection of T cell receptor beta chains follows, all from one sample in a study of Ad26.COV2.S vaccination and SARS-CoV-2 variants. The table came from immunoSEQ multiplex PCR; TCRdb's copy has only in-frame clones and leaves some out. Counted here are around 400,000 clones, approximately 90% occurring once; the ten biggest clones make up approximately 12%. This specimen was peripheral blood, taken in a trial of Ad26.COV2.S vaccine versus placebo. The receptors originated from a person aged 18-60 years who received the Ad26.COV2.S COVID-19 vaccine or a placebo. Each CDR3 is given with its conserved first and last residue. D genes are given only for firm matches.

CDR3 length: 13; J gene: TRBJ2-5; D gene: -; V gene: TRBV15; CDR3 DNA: TGTGCCACCAGCAGAGATCCAGGGGAGACCCAGTACTTC; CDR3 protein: CATSRDPGETQYF
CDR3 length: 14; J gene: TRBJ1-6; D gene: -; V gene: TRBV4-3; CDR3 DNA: TGCGCCAGCAGCCAAGCACGGCCCAGGGAACCCCTCCACTTT; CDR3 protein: CASSQARPREPLHF
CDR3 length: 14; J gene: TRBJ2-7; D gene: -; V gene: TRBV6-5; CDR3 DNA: TGTGCCAGCAGTTACTCGAGAGGCGCCTACGAGCAGTACTTC; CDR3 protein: CASSYSRGAYEQYF
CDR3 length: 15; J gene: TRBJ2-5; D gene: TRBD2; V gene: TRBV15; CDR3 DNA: TGTGCCACCAGCAGGGGGACTAGCGTACAAGAGACCCAGTACTTC; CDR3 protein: CATSRGTSVQETQYF
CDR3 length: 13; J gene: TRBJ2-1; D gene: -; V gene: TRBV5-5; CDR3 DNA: TGTGCCAGCAGCTTGGCGACTTCCAATGAGCAGTTCTTC; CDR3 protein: CASSLATSNEQFF
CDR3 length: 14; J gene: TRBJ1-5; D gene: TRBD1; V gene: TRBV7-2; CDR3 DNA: TGTGCCAGTGTGCGTGCGACAGGGGATCAGCCCCAGCATTTT; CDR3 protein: CASVRATGDQPQHF
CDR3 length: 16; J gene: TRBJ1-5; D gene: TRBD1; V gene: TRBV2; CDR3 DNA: TGTGCCAGCAGTCCCGGACAGGGAAATAGCAATCAGCCCCAGCATTTT; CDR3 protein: CASSPGQGNSNQPQHF
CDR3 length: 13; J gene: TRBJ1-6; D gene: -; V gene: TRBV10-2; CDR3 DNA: TGCGCCAGCAGTGAAGGGGGGAATTCACCCCTCCACTTT; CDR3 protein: CASSEGGNSPLHF
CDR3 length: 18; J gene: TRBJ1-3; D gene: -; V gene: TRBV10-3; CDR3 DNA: TGTGCCATCAGTGAGAAACTCTACAGGGTTACGGGAGGAAACACCATATATTTT; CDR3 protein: CAISEKLYRVTGGNTIYF
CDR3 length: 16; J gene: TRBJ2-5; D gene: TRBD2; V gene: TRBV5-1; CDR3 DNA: TGCGCCAGCAGCCCCTGGACTAGCGGGAGTGACGAGACCCAGTACTTC; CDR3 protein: CASSPWTSGSDETQYF
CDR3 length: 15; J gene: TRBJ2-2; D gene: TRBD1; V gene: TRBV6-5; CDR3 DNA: TGTGCCAGCAGATCACAGGGGGCGGCCACCGGGGAGCTGTTTTTT; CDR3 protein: CASRSQGAATGELFF
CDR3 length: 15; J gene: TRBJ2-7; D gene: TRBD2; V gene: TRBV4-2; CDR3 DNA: TGTGCCAGCAGCGAAGGGGCTAGCGGGAGACGCGAGCAGTACTTC; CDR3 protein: CASSEGASGRREQYF